One and the same sample provided the 23 T cell receptor beta chains below, sequenced in a study of T cell responses to AZD1222 COVID-19 vaccine. Method: immunoSEQ multiplex PCR; TCRdb's copy keeps in-frame clones and lacks some. The data show fewer than 200,000 clones, approximately 92% seen once. The source material was peripheral blood, sampled on day 0 of AZD1222 vaccination. The receptors here all came from an adult in good health.

The chain links TRBV19 to TRBJ2-2; TRBD2 is a possible D gene (6 bases). CDR3 size: 15 residues. V lost 5 bases and J lost 4, with 14 bases in between. In germline, CDR1 is LNHDA, CDR2 SQIVND (reference sequence). Here the CDR3 reads CASSPPGGRTGELFF. Here the CDR3 DNA reads TGTGCCAGTAGTCCCCCAGGAGGGCGCACCGGGGAGCTGTTTTTT.

The chain uses TRBV5-1 and TRBJ2-1; 8 bases match TRBD2. The CDR3 runs to 13 residues. V lost 4 bases and J lost 5; bases outside the gene matches: 2. The germline V gene has CDR1 SGHRS and CDR2 YFSETQ. The DNA for the CDR3 is TGCGCCAGCAGCAAAGCGGGAGACAATGAGCAGTTCTTC. It specifies CASSKAGDNEQFF.

The chain recombines TRBV7-9 with TRBJ1-4; the D is unclear. The CDR3 consists of 16 residues. CDR1 and CDR2 (germline): SEHNR, FQNEAQ (reference sequence). The germline V and J ends were trimmed by 1 base and 4 bases, with 13 bases remaining between them. The CDR3 DNA reads as TGTGCCAGCAGCTTAGATCCAGGCCAGTATAATGAAAAACTGTTTTTT. It yields the protein CASSLDPGQYNEKLFF.

The chain links TRBV7-8 to TRBJ2-2; TRBD2 agrees at 13 bases. Unmatched junction bases numbered 2, after V lost 8 bases and J lost 2 bases. The CDR3 contains 15 residues. CDR1 is SGHVS and CDR2 is FQNEAQ in the germline V gene. CDR3 loop: CASQGLAGNTGELFF. Here the CDR3 DNA reads TGTGCCAGCCAGGGACTAGCGGGAAACACCGGGGAGCTGTTTTTT.

The chain carries TRBV11-2 and TRBJ2-7, with 7 bases fitting TRBD1. Trimming removed 9 bases from V and 6 bases from J; junction bases left unmatched: 5. Germline V gene sequence: CDR1 SGHAT, CDR2 FQNNGV. The CDR3 runs 11 residues. The CDR3 DNA reads TGTGCCAGTACAGGGGTGGGCGAGCAGTACGTC. As protein: CASTGVGEQYV.

This clone showed up just once. The chain couples TRBV11-1 to TRBJ2-3; 7 bases align to TRBD1. This CDR3 is 16 amino acids long. Germline CDR1 is SGHAT and CDR2 is FQDESV (reference sequence). With 1 base clipped from V and 2 bases from J, the junction kept 6 bases outside the gene matches. The CDR3 spells CASSLGQGPPTDTQYF. The DNA for the CDR3 is TGTGCCAGCAGCTTAGGACAGGGACCCCCCACAGATACGCAGTATTTT.

Here the CDR3 reads CATGRNTEAFF. The CDR3 DNA follows: TGTGCCACCGGGAGGAACACTGAAGCTTTCTTT. The chain joins TRBV15 to TRBJ1-1; D unclear. V lost 8 bases and J 1 base, leaving 5 bases between the germline ends. This CDR3 contains 11 residues. In germline, CDR1 is LNHNV, CDR2 YYDKDF (reference sequence).

The J gene is TRBJ2-5, the V gene TRBV24-1, with D perhaps TRBD1 (6 bases). Trimming removed 4 bases at V and 1 base at J, with 12 bases between. This CDR3 spans 15 amino acids. Looked up from germline, CDR1 is KGHDR and CDR2 is SFDVKD. DNA for the CDR3: TGTGCCACCAGTGACCCCACAGGGTTCCAAGAGACCCAGTACTTC. Its translation: CATSDPTGFQETQYF.

V gene TRBV3-1 (or the pseudogene TRBV3-2) combines with J gene TRBJ1-2; D call uncertain. CDR3 length: 13 amino acids. V shed 2 bases and J shed 1 base, with 5 bases lying between them. Germline lookup yields CDR1 LGHDT and CDR2 YNNKEL (reference sequence). The CDR3, as DNA: TGTGCCAGCAGCCAACAGGATAACTATGGCTACACCTTC. As protein: CASSQQDNYGYTF.

The chain has TRBV7-9 and TRBJ2-2; perhaps TRBD2 as D (5 bases). Germline CDR1 and CDR2: SEHNR and FQNEAQ (reference sequence). V was cut by 5 bases and J by 3 bases, with 13 bases left in between. The CDR3 consists of 15 residues. The CDR3 nucleotides are TGTGCCAGCAGCCCCAGCGGAGCTTACACCGGGGAGCTGTTTTTT. Translated, it gives CASSPSGAYTGELFF.

The V and J genes are TRBV19 and TRBJ1-1; TRBD1 is a possible D gene (5 bases). Trimming pared 4 bases from V and 5 bases from J, leaving 14 bases between. This CDR3 has 14 amino acids. Germline V CDR1 and CDR2: LNHDA, SQIVND (reference sequence). CDR3 in amino acids: CASSSEGRWTEAFF. The DNA of the CDR3 is TGTGCCAGTAGTAGTGAGGGGAGGTGGACTGAAGCTTTCTTT. The entire variable domain, with the rest obtained from reference TRBV19 and TRBJ1-1, is as follows: DGGITQSPKYLFRKEGQNVTLSCEQNLNHDAMYWYRQDPGQGLRLIYYSQIVNDFQKGDIAEGYSVSREKKESFPLTVTSAQKNPTAFYLCASSSEGRWTEAFFGQGTRLTVV.

The chain uses TRBV5-1 and TRBJ2-1; 15 nucleotides match TRBD2. V lost 4 bases and J lost 4; bases outside the gene matches: 6. Germline V gene data show CDR1 as SGHRS and CDR2 as YFSETQ. The CDR3 has 17 residues. CDR3 sequence (DNA): TGCGCCAGCAGCCTCGGGACTAGCGGGGGGAGTTACAATGAGCAGTTCTTC. This sequence encodes CASSLGTSGGSYNEQFF. Full variable domain (rest looked up from reference TRBV5-1 and TRBJ2-1): KAGVTQTPRYLIKTRGQQVTLSCSPISGHRSVSWYQQTPGQGLQFLFEYFSETQRNKGNFPGRFSGRQFSNSRSEMNVSTLELGDSALYLCASSLGTSGGSYNEQFFGPGTRLTVL.

The chain has TRBV27 and TRBJ1-2; no reliable D call. CDR3 size: 14 residues. The V and J ends lost 4 bases and 8 bases respectively, with 17 bases between them. Germline lookup yields CDR1 MNHEY and CDR2 SMNVEV (reference sequence). The CDR3 loop reads CASSSLGGRWGYTF. DNA of the CDR3: TGTGCCAGCAGTTCCCTGGGCGGGAGGTGGGGCTACACCTTC.

This chain links TRBV5-5 with TRBJ2-1, with a weak D call TRBD2 (6 bases). Germline V gene sequence: CDR1 SGHKS, CDR2 YYEKEE (reference sequence). This CDR3 is built from 13 residues. The V and J ends lost 4 bases and 3 bases respectively, with 8 bases between them. CDR3 residues: CASSPDYYNEQFF. Here the CDR3 DNA reads TGTGCCAGCAGCCCGGACTACTACAATGAGCAGTTCTTC.

The rearrangement joins TRBV11-2 to TRBJ2-3; a weak D match, TRBD2 (5 bases). The CDR3 runs to 14 residues. V was clipped by 5 bases and J by 0 bases, with 9 bases between them. Germline V gene sequence: CDR1 SGHAT, CDR2 FQNNGV. CDR3 coding DNA: TGTGCCAGCAGCCCTCGGACTAGCACAGATACGCAGTATTTT. Protein sequence: CASSPRTSTDTQYF.

The chain combines TRBV10-3 with TRBJ2-5, with D possibly being TRBD2 (7 bases). CDR3 length equals 15 residues. Germline-derived CDR1 and CDR2 are ENHRY and SYGVKD. Trimming left V 3 bases short and J 5 bases short, with 16 bases between. The CDR3 DNA follows: TGTGCCATCAGTGATCAAACGGGGGGCGGGGAGACCCAGTACTTC. It translates to CAISDQTGGGETQYF.

Regarding this clone: Other DNA sequences within the sample encode an identical CDR3. The CDR3 loop is CASSLGTGNSPLHF. Here the CDR3 DNA reads TGTGCCAGCAGTTTAGGGACAGGCAATTCACCCCTCCACTTT. The chain recombines TRBV28 with TRBJ1-6, with 8 bases that match TRBD1. The CDR3 is made up of 14 amino acids. Trimming removed 2 bases from V and 7 bases from J; junction bases left unmatched: 1. CDR1 and CDR2 from the germline V gene are MDHEN and SYDVKM.

The rearrangement links TRBV7-2 to TRBJ1-1; D gene unclear. Trimming pared 7 bases from V and 6 bases from J, leaving 27 bases between. Germline lookup yields CDR1 SGHTA and CDR2 FQGNSA. This CDR3 is built from 17 residues. The CDR3 nucleotides read TGTGCCAGCATTAGATTCGTAGGCAGCCGGTCGAGGGCTGAAGCTTTCTTT. It yields the protein CASIRFVGSRSRAEAFF.

The chain has TRBV19 and TRBJ2-1, with D possibly matching TRBD1 (5 bases). V gave up 8 bases and J gave up 6 bases, with 17 bases separating them. The germline V gene has CDR1 LNHDA and CDR2 SQIVND (reference sequence). The CDR3 has 14 amino acids. For the CDR3, the DNA is TGTGCCAGTCGCTCCAGCAGGGCTGGCAATGAGCAGTTCTTC. Translation: CASRSSRAGNEQFF.

The chain joins TRBV5-1 to TRBJ1-5, with 8 bases matching TRBD1. Trimming at V came to 2 bases and at J to 3 bases, leaving 7 bases not matched to a gene. CDR1 is SGHRS and CDR2 is YFSETQ in the germline V gene. This CDR3 has 16 residues. The CDR3 is CASSLYPGQVNQPQHF. CDR3 sequence (DNA): TGCGCCAGCAGCTTATATCCGGGACAGGTCAATCAGCCCCAGCATTTT.

This sequence joins TRBV19 and TRBJ1-6; D perhaps matches TRBD1 (6 bases). V was clipped by 11 bases and J by 5 bases, with 16 bases between them. The CDR3 extends over 14 amino acids. The germline CDR1 and CDR2 sequences are LNHDA and SQIVND (reference sequence). The CDR3 DNA reads as TGTGCCTGCCAAAGGGACAAAAATAATTCACCCCTCCACTTT. This translates into CACQRDKNNSPLHF.

This chain connects TRBV24-1 to TRBJ1-3; D unclear. The CDR3 has 14 amino acids. Germline V CDR1 and CDR2: KGHDR, SFDVKD. The ends were cut back, 10 bases at V and 0 bases at J, with 12 bases in the middle. The CDR3 DNA sequence: TGTGCCACTCTGCGGGTCTACTCTGGAAACACCATATATTTT. Protein product: CATLRVYSGNTIYF.

V gene TRBV13 combines with J gene TRBJ2-1, with 10 nucleotides matching TRBD1. The germline CDR1 and CDR2 sequences are PRHDT and FYEKMQ (reference sequence). CDR3 size: 15 residues. J lost 7 bases, V lost 3 bases, and 6 bases had no gene match. The CDR3 is CASSFLGTGENEQFF. The CDR3 DNA reads TGTGCCAGCAGCTTTTTAGGGACAGGGGAAAATGAGCAGTTCTTC.